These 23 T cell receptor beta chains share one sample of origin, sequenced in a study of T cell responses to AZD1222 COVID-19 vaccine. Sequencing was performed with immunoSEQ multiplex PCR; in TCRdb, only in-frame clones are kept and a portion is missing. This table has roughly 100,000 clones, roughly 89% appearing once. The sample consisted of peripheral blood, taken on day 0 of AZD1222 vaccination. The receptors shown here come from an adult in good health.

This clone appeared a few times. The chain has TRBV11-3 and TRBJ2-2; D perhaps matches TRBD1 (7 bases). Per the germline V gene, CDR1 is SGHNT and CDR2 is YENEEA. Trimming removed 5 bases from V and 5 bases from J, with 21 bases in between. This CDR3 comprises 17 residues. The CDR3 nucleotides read TGTGCCAGCAGCCCTACCGTCGCAGGGGGAGGAACCGGGGAGCTGTTTTTT. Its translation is CASSPTVAGGGTGELFF.

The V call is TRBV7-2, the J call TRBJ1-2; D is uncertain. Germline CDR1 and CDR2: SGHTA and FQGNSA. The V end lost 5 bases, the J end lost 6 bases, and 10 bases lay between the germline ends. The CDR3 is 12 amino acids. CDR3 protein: CASSLGWDGYTF. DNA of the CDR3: TGTGCCAGCAGCCTGGGGTGGGATGGCTACACCTTC.

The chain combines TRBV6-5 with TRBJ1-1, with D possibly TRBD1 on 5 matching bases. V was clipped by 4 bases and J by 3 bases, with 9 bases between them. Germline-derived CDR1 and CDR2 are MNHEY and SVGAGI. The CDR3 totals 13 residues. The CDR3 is CASSSRVDTEAFF. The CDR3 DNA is TGTGCCAGCAGTTCCAGGGTAGACACTGAAGCTTTCTTT.

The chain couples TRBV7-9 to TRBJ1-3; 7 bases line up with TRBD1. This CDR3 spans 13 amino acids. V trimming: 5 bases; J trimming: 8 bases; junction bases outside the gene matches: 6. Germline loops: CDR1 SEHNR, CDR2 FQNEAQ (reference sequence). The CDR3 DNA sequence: TGTGCCAGCAGCCCCGGGACAGAAGACACCATATATTTT. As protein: CASSPGTEDTIYF. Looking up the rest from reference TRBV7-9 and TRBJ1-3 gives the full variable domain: DTGVSQNPRHKITKRGQNVTFRCDPISEHNRLYWYRQTLGQGPEFLTYFQNEAQLEKSRLLSDRFSAERPKGSFSTLEIQRTEQGDSAMYLCASSPGTEDTIYFGEGSWLTVV.

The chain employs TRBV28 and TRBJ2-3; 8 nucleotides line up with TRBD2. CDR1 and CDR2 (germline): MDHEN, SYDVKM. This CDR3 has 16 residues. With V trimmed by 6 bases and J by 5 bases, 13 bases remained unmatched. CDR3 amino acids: CASRFSGAGVVDTQYF. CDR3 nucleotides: TGTGCCAGCAGGTTTAGCGGGGCCGGTGTCGTAGATACGCAGTATTTT.

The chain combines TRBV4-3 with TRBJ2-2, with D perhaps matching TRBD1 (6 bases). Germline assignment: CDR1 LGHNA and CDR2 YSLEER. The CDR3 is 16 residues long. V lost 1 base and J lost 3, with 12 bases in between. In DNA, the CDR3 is TGCGCCAGCAGCCAAGGAAACAGGGTCGACACCGGGGAGCTGTTTTTT. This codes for CASSQGNRVDTGELFF.

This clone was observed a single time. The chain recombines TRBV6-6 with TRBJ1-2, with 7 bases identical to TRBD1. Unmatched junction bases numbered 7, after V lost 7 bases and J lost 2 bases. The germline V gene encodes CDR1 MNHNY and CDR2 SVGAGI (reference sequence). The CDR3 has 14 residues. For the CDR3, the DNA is TGTGCCAGCAAACCGTCGGGACAGAACTATGGCTACACCTTC. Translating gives CASKPSGQNYGYTF.

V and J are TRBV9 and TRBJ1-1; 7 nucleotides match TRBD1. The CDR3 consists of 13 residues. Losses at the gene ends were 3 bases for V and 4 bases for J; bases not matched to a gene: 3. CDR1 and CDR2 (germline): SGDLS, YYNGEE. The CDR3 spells CASSGGQTTEAFF. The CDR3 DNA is TGTGCCAGCAGCGGGGGACAGACCACTGAAGCTTTCTTT.

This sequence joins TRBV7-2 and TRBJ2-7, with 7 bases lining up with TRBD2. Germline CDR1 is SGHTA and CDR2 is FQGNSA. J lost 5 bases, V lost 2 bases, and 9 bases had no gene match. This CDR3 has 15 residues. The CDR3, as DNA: TGTGCCAGCAGCTTAAGGGTAGGGAGGGAGCACGAGCAGTACTTC. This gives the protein CASSLRVGREHEQYF.

The CDR3 sequence: CASSSLGEGGYTF. The CDR3 DNA reads TGTGCCAGCAGTTCGTTGGGAGAGGGTGGCTACACCTTC. The chain recombines TRBV9 with TRBJ1-2; no reliable D call. The CDR3 is made up of 13 amino acids. The germline gives CDR1 SGDLS, CDR2 YYNGEE. Trimming shortened V by 5 bases and J by 7 bases, and 15 bases separated the two germline ends. Looking up the rest from reference TRBV9 and TRBJ1-2 gives the full variable domain: DSGVTQTPKHLITATGQRVTLRCSPRSGDLSVYWYQQSLDQGLQFLIQYYNGEERAKGNILERFSAQQFPDLHSELNLSSLELGDSALYFCASSSLGEGGYTFGSGTRLTVV.

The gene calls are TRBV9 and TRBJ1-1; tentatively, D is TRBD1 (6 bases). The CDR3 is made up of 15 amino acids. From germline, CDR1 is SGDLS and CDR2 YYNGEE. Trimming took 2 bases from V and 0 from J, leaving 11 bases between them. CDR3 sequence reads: CASSVGGGLNTEAFF. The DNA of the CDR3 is TGTGCCAGCAGCGTTGGAGGGGGTTTGAACACTGAAGCTTTCTTT.

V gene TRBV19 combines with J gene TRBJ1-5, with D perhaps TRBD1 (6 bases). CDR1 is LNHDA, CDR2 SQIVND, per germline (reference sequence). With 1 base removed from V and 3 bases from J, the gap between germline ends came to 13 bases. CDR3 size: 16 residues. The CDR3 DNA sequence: TGTGCCAGTAGTATAGGGGTAACAGGGAACAATCAGCCCCAGCATTTT. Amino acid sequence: CASSIGVTGNNQPQHF.

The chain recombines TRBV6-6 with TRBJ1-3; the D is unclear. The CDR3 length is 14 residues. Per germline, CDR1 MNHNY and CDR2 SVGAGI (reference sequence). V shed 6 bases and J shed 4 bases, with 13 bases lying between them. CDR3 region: CASRVPGDGNTIYF. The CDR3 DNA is TGTGCCAGCAGGGTACCGGGAGACGGAAACACCATATATTTT.

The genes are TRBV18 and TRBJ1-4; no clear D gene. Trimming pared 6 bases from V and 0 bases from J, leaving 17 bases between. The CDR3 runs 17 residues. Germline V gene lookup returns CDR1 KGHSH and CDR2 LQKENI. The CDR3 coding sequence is TGTGCCAGCTCCCCCTATCCCCCGGGGACAACTAATGAAAAACTGTTTTTT. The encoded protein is CASSPYPPGTTNEKLFF.

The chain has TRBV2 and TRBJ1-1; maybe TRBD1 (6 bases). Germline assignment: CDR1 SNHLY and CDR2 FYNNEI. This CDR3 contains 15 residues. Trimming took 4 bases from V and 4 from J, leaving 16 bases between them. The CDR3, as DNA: TGTGCCAGCAGTGTCCTACAGGGCTTTACCACTGAAGCTTTCTTT. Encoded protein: CASSVLQGFTTEAFF.

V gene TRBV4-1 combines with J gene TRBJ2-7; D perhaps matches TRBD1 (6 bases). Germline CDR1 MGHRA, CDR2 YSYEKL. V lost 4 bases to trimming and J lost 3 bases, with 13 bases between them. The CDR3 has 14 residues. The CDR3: CASSPPGHLYEQYF. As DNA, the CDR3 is TGCGCCAGCAGCCCCCCGGGACACCTCTACGAGCAGTACTTC.

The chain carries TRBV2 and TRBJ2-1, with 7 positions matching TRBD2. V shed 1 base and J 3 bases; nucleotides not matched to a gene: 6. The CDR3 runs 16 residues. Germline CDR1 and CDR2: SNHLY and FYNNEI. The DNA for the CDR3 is TGTGCCAGCAGTGAAGAAGGAGCGGGGAACTACAATGAGCAGTTCTTC. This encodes CASSEEGAGNYNEQFF.

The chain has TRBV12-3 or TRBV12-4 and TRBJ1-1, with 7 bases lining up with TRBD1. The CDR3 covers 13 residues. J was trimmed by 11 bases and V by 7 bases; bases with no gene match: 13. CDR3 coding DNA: TGTGCCAGCACCATGGGGGGAGGGGGCCGGGCTTTCTTT. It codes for CASTMGGGGRAFF.

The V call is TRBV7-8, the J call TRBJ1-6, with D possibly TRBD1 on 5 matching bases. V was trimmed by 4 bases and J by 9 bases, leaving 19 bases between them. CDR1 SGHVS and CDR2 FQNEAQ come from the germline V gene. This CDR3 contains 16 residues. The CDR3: CASSSAGAGYGSPLHF. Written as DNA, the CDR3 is TGTGCCAGCAGCTCCGCCGGGGCAGGGTACGGTTCACCCCTCCACTTT.

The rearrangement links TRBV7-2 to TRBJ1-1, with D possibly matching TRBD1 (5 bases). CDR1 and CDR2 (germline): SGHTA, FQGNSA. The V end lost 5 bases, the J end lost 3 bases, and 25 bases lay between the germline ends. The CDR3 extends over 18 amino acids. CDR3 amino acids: CASSQHSGTVGGYTEAFF. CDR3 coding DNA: TGTGCCAGCAGCCAGCACTCGGGGACGGTCGGGGGATACACTGAAGCTTTCTTT. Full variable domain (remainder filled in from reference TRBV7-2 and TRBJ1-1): GAGVSQSPSNKVTEKGKDVELRCDPISGHTALYWYRQSLGQGLEFLIYFQGNSAPDKSGLPSDRFSAERTGGSVSTLTIQRTQQEDSAVYLCASSQHSGTVGGYTEAFFGQGTRLTVV.

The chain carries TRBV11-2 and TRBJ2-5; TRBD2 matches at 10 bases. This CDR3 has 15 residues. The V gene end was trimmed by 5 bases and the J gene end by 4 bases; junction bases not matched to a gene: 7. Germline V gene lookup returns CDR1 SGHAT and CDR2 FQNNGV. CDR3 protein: CASSKTSGVVETQYF. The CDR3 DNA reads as TGTGCCAGCAGCAAAACTAGCGGGGTTGTAGAGACCCAGTACTTC. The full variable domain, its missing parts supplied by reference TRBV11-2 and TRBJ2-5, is EAGVAQSPRYKIIEKRQSVAFWCNPISGHATLYWYQQILGQGPKLLIQFQNNGVVDDSQLPKDRFSAERLKGVDSTLKIQPAKLEDSAVYLCASSKTSGVVETQYFGPGTRLLVL.

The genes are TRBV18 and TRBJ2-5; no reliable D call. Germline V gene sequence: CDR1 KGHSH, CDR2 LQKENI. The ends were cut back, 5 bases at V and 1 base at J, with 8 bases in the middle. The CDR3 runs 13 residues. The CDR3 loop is CASSMAVQETQYF. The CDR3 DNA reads TGTGCCAGCTCAATGGCGGTCCAAGAGACCCAGTACTTC.

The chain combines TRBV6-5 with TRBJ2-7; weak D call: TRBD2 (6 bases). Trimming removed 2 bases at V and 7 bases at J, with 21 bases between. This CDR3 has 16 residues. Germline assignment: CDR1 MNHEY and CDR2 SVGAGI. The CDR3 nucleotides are TGTGCCAGCAGTTACCCCCAGGGAGGAGTACGAGGGGAGCAGTACTTC. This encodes CASSYPQGGVRGEQYF.